This TCR beta chain was observed in a study of blood T cell repertoires in COVID-19. About the study: The study drew acute and convalescent COVID-19 samples from the United States, Italy and Spain. PBMCs, B-cell-depleted T cells, or T cells were the source of the cDNA or gDNA that made up the material.

Cohort 3 donors were reported recovered after two negative PCRs, clearance, or symptom resolution. In the authors' methods: Amplification of reference gene primers provided the estimated nucleated cell counts. Profiling relied on immunoSEQ multiplex PCR, and the TCRdb table lists in-frame clones only, not all of them. That table furnishes V, J and clone size, whereas the DNA furnished D and trimming. The table records around 300,000 clones, 85% of them present only once. This CDR3 spans 14 amino acids. V shed 6 bases, J shed 7 bases, and the junction held 7 bases outside the gene matches. From germline, CDR1 is MNHEY and CDR2 SVGAGI.

The chain has TRBV6-5 and TRBJ2-1, with 9 bases identical to TRBD1. The origin of this receptor is a woman aged 45 to 65 who had recovered from COVID-19. The sequenced sample consisted of PBMCs or T cells enriched from blood (not recorded which). The CDR3 nucleotides are TGTGCCAGCAGAGTACAGGGGGCCAAGAATGAGCAGTTCTTC. Its protein product is CASRVQGAKNEQFF.